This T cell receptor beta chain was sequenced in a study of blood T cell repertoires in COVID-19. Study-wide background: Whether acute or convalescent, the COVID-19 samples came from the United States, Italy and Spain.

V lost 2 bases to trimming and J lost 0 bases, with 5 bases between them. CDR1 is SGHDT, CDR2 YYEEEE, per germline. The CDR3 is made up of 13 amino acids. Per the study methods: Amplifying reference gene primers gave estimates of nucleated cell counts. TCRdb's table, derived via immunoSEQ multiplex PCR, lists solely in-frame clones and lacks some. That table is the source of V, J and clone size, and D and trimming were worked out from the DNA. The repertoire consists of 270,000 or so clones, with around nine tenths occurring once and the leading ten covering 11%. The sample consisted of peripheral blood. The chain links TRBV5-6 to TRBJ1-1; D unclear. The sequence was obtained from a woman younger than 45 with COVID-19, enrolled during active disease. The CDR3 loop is CASSLNMNTEAFF. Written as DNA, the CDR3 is TGTGCCAGCAGCTTAAACATGAACACTGAAGCTTTCTTT.